Sequencing of this T cell receptor beta chain was carried out in a study of blood T cell repertoires in COVID-19. Germline-derived CDR1 and CDR2 are MDHEN and SYDVKM. This CDR3 spans 13 amino acids. Germline trimming cut 5 bases from V and 5 bases from J; bases unmatched to any gene: 5. TCRdb keeps only in-frame clones here, not all; method: immunoSEQ multiplex PCR. The repertoire holds 200,000 to 300,000 clones, with more than 85% as singletons. Sequenced: peripheral blood. This TCR was sampled from a woman aged 55-70 years with COVID-19, enrolled during active disease. The V and J genes are TRBV28 and TRBJ1-1, with TRBD1 matching over 7 bases. The CDR3 bases are TGTGCCAGCAGTGAGACAGGGAGGACTGAAGCTTTCTTT. Translated: CASSETGRTEAFF.